This T cell receptor (beta chain) was captured by sequencing in a study of radiotherapy plus CTLA-4 blockade in lung cancer. Some clones are missing from TCRdb's copy, which holds only in-frame ones; the method was immunoSEQ multiplex PCR. Of roughly 59,000 clones listed, approximately 67% were seen once; the top ten hold about 8%. The V gene lost 0 bases and the J gene lost 2 bases, with 8 bases spanning the gap. Germline assignment: CDR1 SGDLS and CDR2 YYNGEE. The CDR3 runs to 14 residues. The TCR was taken from a human donor with non-small cell lung cancer whose response to radiotherapy plus ipilimumab could not be evaluated. Sequenced material: peripheral blood, taken from a patient treated with radiotherapy plus ipilimumab. The chain couples TRBV9 to TRBJ2-5; D perhaps matches TRBD2 (6 bases). CDR3 coding DNA: TGTGCCAGCAGCGTAGACCTAGCGCAAGAGACCCAGTACTTC. It encodes CASSVDLAQETQYF.